Listed below are T cell receptor beta chains from one sample, sequenced in a study of blood T cell repertoires in COVID-19. Using immunoSEQ multiplex PCR, the repertoire was profiled, and TCRdb retains in-frame clones only, with some absent. This repertoire shows 200,000 to 250,000 clones, more than 65% found once; its top ten account for around 3.1%. The sample consisted of peripheral blood. These receptors originate from a woman aged 30 to 39 who had recovered from COVID-19. Both conserved end residues are part of each CDR3. Fields, in order: D gene, clone size, V gene, J gene, CDR3 protein, CDR3 DNA. D genes are given only for firm matches. Clone size appears in some rows only: once, few, many, or a class for an expanded clone.

NA	NA	TRBV20-1	TRBJ2-7	CSARGGHEQYF	TGCAGTGCTAGGGGGGGACACGAGCAGTACTTC
NA	once	TRBV7-8	TRBJ2-5	CASSGLGGETQYF	TGTGCCAGCAGTGGCTTAGGGGGAGAGACCCAGTACTTC
NA	NA	TRBV29-1	TRBJ2-4	CSVYQNIQYF	TGCAGCGTTTATCAAAACATTCAGTACTTC
TRBD1	few	TRBV4-1	TRBJ1-5	CASSQVRQGEGQPQHF	TGCGCCAGCAGCCAAGTCAGACAGGGGGAAGGACAGCCCCAGCATTTT
NA	NA	TRBV7-9	TRBJ2-7	CASSLGVYGYEQYF	TGTGCCAGCAGCTTAGGCGTCTACGGGTACGAGCAGTACTTC
TRBD2	NA	TRBV20-1	TRBJ2-1	CSASGVSSGAWDNEQFF	TGCAGTGCTAGTGGAGTGTCTAGCGGGGCCTGGGACAATGAGCAGTTCTTC
TRBD1	NA	TRBV9	TRBJ2-3	CASSVEQGITDTQYF	TGTGCCAGCAGCGTAGAACAGGGGATCACAGATACGCAGTATTTT
TRBD2	NA	TRBV2	TRBJ2-1	CASRSTSAIHNEQFF	TGTGCCAGCAGATCGACTAGCGCGATCCACAATGAGCAGTTCTTC
TRBD2	once	TRBV7-3	TRBJ2-1	CASSLSGTSGNEQFF	TGTGCCAGCAGCTTATCTGGGACTAGCGGCAATGAGCAGTTCTTC
NA	NA	TRBV6-5	TRBJ1-1	CASSFGGGDTEAFF	TGTGCCAGCAGTTTTGGGGGGGGCGACACTGAAGCTTTCTTT
TRBD1	NA	TRBV10-1	TRBJ2-5	CASSPWTGQETQYF	TGCGCCAGCAGTCCATGGACAGGTCAAGAGACCCAGTACTTC
TRBD1	NA	TRBV28	TRBJ1-2	CASSLMGQGSDGYTF	TGTGCCAGCAGTTTAATGGGACAGGGATCCGATGGCTACACCTTC
TRBD2	NA	TRBV29-1	TRBJ2-3	CSVEVPGLAGADTQYF	TGCAGCGTTGAAGTCCCGGGACTAGCGGGTGCAGATACGCAGTATTTT
NA	NA	TRBV19	TRBJ2-1	CASSHRSGVGNEQFF	TGTGCCAGTAGTCATAGGTCCGGGGTTGGGAATGAGCAGTTCTTC
TRBD1	once	TRBV6-2/TRBV6-3	TRBJ1-5	CASSYSGQIYSNQPQHF	TGTGCCAGCAGTTACTCGGGACAGATTTATAGCAATCAGCCCCAGCATTTT
NA	NA	TRBV27	TRBJ1-4	CASSRDLGQGGEKLFF	TGTGCCAGCAGCCGCGATCTGGGGCAGGGTGGTGAAAAACTGTTTTTT
NA	NA	TRBV3-1/TRBV3-2	TRBJ2-6	CASSHPGLHSWANVLTF	TGTGCCAGCAGCCACCCCGGATTGCACAGCTGGGCCAACGTCCTGACTTTC
TRBD1	NA	TRBV9	TRBJ2-7	CASSVDGGTAYEQYF	TGTGCCAGCAGCGTAGACGGTGGGACAGCCTACGAGCAGTACTTC
NA	NA	TRBV6-4	TRBJ2-2	CASSEFRGAGELFF	TGTGCCAGCAGTGAATTCAGGGGAGCCGGGGAGCTGTTTTTT
TRBD2	NA	TRBV2	TRBJ2-3	CASTRLAGGPDTQYF	TGTGCCAGCACTAGACTAGCGGGAGGTCCAGATACGCAGTATTTT
NA	NA	TRBV15	TRBJ2-7	CATSRAGGREGEQYF	TGTGCCACCAGCAGAGCGGGCGGCAGGGAAGGCGAGCAGTACTTC
TRBD1	NA	TRBV30	TRBJ1-2	CAHTTGGNYGYTF	TGTGCCCATACGACAGGGGGCAACTATGGCTACACCTTC
NA	NA	TRBV6-1	TRBJ2-7	CASSEEGVNYEQYF	TGTGCCAGCAGTGAAGAGGGGGTTAACTACGAGCAGTACTTC
NA	once	TRBV6-4	TRBJ2-3	CASSEVYVGSTDTQYF	TGTGCCAGCAGTGAAGTATACGTCGGGAGCACAGATACGCAGTATTTT
NA	few	TRBV10-1	TRBJ1-3	CASSRGEPGNTIYF	TGCGCCAGCAGCCGCGGGGAACCTGGAAACACCATATATTTT
NA	NA	TRBV27	TRBJ1-2	CASSLYTPTGEGYTF	TGTGCCAGCAGTTTATATACCCCTACGGGGGAAGGCTACACCTTC
TRBD1	NA	TRBV28	TRBJ1-2	CASSIPGQGAWHTF	TGTGCCAGCAGCATCCCGGGACAGGGGGCTTGGCACACCTTC
TRBD2	NA	TRBV2	TRBJ2-1	CASTELAGMNEQFF	TGTGCCAGCACGGAACTAGCGGGAATGAATGAGCAGTTCTTC
NA	NA	TRBV28	TRBJ2-4	CASSRREVENIQYF	TGTGCCAGCAGCAGAAGGGAGGTCGAAAACATTCAGTACTTC
TRBD1	NA	TRBV19	TRBJ2-6	CASSPGWDRYLYGANVLTF	TGTGCCAGTAGTCCAGGGTGGGACAGATACCTCTACGGGGCCAACGTCCTGACTTTC
NA	many	TRBV6-2/TRBV6-3	TRBJ1-1	CASSQTALEAFF	TGTGCCAGCAGTCAGACAGCTCTCGAAGCTTTCTTT
TRBD1	NA	TRBV25-1	TRBJ1-1	CASSARDSLWNTEAFF	TGTGCCAGCAGTGCCCGGGACAGTCTTTGGAACACTGAAGCTTTCTTT
TRBD2	once	TRBV18	TRBJ2-1	CASSPPASGRNEQFF	TGTGCCAGCTCACCACCGGCTAGCGGGAGGAATGAGCAGTTCTTC
NA	NA	TRBV28	TRBJ1-2	CASTILPQGNYGYTF	TGTGCCAGCACTATACTTCCCCAGGGTAACTATGGCTACACCTTC
NA	NA	TRBV7-8	TRBJ1-2	CASTPRSGREAYGYTF	TGTGCCAGCACCCCCCGTTCGGGCAGGGAGGCCTATGGCTACACCTTC
TRBD1	NA	TRBV28	TRBJ1-5	CASRLDRGGNQPQHF	TGTGCCAGCAGACTTGACAGGGGAGGGAATCAGCCCCAGCATTTT
NA	NA	TRBV5-6	TRBJ1-2	CASSTIIENYGYTF	TGTGCCAGCAGCACTATAATTGAAAACTATGGCTACACCTTC
NA	few	TRBV29-1	TRBJ2-2	CSVRSRENTGELFF	TGCAGCGTTAGGTCTCGGGAGAACACCGGGGAGCTGTTTTTT